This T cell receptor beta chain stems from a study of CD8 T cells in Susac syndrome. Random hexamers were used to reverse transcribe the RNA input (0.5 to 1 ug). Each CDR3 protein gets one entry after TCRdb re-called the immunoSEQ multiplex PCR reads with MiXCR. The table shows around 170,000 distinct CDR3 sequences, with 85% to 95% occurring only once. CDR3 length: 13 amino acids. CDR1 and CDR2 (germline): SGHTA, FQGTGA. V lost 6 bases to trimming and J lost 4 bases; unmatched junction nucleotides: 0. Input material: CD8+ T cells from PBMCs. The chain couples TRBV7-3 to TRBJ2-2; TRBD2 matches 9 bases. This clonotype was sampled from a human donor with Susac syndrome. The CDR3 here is CASRTSGTGELFF. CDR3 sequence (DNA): TGTGCCAGCAGGACTAGCGGCACCGGGGAGCTGTTTTTT.